This T cell receptor (beta chain) was found in a study of post-analysis software for immune sequencing data. At the level of the study: Included among the disease courses, which were recorded for the cohort, were relapsing-remitting, secondary progressive and progressive-relapsing multiple sclerosis. Study-level results: When patients were compared with controls, four to six TRBV segments were more frequent, TRBV5-6, TRBV5-1 and TRBV20-1 among them. In multiple sclerosis, normalized Chao1 diversity was significantly below that of controls.

Note on this clonotype: Its specificity is unknown.

This CDR3 is built from 13 residues. Per the germline V gene, CDR1 is SQVTM and CDR2 is ANQGSEA. Trimming shortened V by 3 bases and J by 0 bases, and 8 bases separated the two germline ends. Unique molecular identifiers were present in the TCR beta cDNA libraries. cDNA molecules numbering some 500,000 came from roughly 1.1 to 9.2 million T cells. Via MiXCR, TCRdb re-called the PCR reads, giving one row per CDR3 protein. The table has 600,000 to 750,000 distinct CDR3 sequences, 55% to 70% seen once. The chain employs TRBV29-1 and TRBJ1-1, with D unresolved. This sequence was found in a girl aged 2-10 years with multiple sclerosis. The sequencing input was blood. The DNA of the CDR3 is TGCAGCGTTGATTCTCTGTTGAACACTGAAGCTTTCTTT. It yields the protein CSVDSLLNTEAFF. The full variable domain, completed using reference TRBV29-1 and TRBJ1-1, is SAVISQKPSRDICQRGTSLTIQCQVDSQVTMMFWYRQQPGQSLTLIATANQGSEATYESGFVIDKFPISRPNLTFSTLTVSNMSPEDSSIYLCSVDSLLNTEAFFGQGTRLTVV.